This T cell receptor beta chain comes out of a study of T cell responses to AZD1222 COVID-19 vaccine. Method: immunoSEQ multiplex PCR; TCRdb's copy keeps in-frame clones and lacks some. Altogether under 150,000 clones are present, roughly 92% being singletons, with the ten largest covering about a tenth. Germline V gene lookup returns CDR1 KGHDR and CDR2 SFDVKD. This CDR3 comprises 14 residues. V was cut by 8 bases and J by 0 bases, with 13 bases left in between. The chain uses TRBV24-1 and TRBJ2-7; D may be TRBD1 or TRBD2 (5 bases each). The material sequenced was peripheral blood, taken 28 days after the second AZD1222 dose. The TCR was taken from an adult who received the AZD1222 COVID-19 vaccine. CDR3 protein: CATTSEGSSYEQYF. CDR3 nucleotide sequence: TGTGCCACCACCTCCGAGGGGAGCTCCTACGAGCAGTACTTC.